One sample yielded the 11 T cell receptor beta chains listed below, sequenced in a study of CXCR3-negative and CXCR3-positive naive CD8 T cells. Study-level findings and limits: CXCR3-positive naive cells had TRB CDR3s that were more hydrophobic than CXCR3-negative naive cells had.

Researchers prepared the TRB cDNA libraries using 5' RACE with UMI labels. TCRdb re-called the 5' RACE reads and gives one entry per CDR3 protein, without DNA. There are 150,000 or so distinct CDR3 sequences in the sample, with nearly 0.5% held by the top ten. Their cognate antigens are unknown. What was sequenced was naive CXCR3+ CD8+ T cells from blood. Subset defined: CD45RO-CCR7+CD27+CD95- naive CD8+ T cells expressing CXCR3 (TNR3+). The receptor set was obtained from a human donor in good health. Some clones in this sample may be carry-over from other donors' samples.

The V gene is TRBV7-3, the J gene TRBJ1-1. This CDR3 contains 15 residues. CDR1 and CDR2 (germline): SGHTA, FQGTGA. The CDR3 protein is CASSLTGQANTEAFF.

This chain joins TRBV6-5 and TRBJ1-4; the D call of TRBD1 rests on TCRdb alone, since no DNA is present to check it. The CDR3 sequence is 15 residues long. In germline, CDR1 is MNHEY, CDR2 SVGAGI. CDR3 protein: CASSYYPGQNEKLFF.

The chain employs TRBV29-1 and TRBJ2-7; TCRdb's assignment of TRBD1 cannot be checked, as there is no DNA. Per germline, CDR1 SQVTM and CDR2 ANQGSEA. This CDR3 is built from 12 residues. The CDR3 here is CSAAGVSYEQYF.

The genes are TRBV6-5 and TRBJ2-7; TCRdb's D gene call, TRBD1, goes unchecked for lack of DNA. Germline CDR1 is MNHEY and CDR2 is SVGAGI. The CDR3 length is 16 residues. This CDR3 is CASSPGTGSTSYEQYF.

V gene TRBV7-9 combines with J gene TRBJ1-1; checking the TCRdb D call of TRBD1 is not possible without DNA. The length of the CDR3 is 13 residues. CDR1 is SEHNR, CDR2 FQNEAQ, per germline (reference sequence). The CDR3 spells CASSRTGDTEAFF.

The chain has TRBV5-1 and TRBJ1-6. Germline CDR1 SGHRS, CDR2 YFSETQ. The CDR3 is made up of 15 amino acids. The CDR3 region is CASSLDRVHNSPLHF.

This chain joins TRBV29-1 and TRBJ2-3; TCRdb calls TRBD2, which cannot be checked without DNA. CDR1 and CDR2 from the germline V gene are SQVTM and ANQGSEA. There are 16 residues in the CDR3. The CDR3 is CSVEDRGGGGTDTQYF.

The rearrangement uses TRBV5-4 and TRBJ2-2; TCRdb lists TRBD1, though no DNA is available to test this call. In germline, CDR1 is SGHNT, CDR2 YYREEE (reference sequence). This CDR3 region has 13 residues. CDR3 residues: CAARGKDTGELFF.

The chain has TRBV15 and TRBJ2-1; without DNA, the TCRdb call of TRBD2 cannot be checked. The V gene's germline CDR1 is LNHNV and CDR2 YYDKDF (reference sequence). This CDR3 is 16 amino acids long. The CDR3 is CATSRGLAQLYNEQFF.

The CDR3 region is CSVQGGPEQFF. The chain couples TRBV29-1 to TRBJ2-1; TCRdb picks TRBD1, but there is no DNA to check that call. Germline V CDR1 and CDR2: SQVTM, ANQGSEA. This CDR3 has 11 residues.

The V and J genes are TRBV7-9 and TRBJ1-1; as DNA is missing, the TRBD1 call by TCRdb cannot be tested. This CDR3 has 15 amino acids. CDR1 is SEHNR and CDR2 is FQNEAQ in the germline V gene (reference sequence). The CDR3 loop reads CASSFGTGLNTEAFF.